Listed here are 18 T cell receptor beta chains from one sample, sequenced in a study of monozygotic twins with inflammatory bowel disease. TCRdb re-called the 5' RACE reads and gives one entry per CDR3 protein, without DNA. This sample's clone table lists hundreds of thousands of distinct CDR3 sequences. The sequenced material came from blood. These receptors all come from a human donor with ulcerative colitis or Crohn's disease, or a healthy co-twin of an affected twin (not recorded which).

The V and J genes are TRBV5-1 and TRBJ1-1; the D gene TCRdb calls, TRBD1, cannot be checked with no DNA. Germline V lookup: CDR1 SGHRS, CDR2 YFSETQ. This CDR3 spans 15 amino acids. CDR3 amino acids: CASSFMTGESTEAFF.

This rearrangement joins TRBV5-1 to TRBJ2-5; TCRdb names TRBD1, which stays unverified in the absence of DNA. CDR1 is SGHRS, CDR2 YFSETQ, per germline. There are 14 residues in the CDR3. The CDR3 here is CASSLQGAGETQYF.

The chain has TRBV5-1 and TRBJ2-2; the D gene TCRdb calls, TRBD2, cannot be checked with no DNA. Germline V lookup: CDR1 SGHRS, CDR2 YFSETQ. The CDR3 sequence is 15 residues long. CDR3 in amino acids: CASSPGTSNTGELFF.

CDR3 protein: CSARTTGKQVHGYTF. The rearrangement links TRBV20-1 to TRBJ1-2; the D call of TRBD1 rests on TCRdb alone, since no DNA is present to check it. There are 15 residues in the CDR3. CDR1 is DFQATT, CDR2 SNEGSKA, per germline (reference sequence).

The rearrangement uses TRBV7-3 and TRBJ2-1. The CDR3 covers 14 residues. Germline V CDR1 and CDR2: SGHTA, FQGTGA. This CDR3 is CASSLTLSYNEQFF.

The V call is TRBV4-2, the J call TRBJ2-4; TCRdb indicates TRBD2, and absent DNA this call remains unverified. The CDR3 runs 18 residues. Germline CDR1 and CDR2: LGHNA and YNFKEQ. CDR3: CASSPGLAGGQAKNIQYF.

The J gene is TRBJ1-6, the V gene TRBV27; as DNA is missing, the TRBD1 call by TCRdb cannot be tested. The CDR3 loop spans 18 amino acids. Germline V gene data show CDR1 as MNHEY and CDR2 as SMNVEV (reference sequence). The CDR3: CASSMGAEDRGLNSPLHF.

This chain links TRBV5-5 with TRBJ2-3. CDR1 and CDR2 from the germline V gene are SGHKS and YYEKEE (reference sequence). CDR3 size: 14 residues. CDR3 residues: CASSLDSSTDTQYF.

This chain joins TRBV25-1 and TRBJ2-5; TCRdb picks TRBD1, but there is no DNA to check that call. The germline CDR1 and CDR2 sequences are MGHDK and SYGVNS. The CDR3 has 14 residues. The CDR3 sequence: CASSDTGPKTTQYF.

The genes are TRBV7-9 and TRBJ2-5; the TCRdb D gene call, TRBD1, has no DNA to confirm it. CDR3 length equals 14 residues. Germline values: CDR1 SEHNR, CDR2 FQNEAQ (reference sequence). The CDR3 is CASSSTGGSETQYF. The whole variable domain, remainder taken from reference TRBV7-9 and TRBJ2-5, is DTGVSQNPRHKITKRGQNVTFRCDPISEHNRLYWYRQTLGQGPEFLTYFQNEAQLEKSRLLSDRFSAERPKGSFSTLEIQRTEQGDSAMYLCASSSTGGSETQYFGPGTRLLVL.

This CDR3 is CATSDLGEQFF. The rearrangement uses TRBV24-1 and TRBJ2-1. The CDR3 runs to 11 residues. CDR1 and CDR2 from the germline V gene are KGHDR and SFDVKD.

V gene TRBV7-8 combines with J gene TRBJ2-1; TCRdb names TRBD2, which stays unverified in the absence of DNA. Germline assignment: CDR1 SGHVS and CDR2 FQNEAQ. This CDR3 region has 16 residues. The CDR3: CASSLLTRTASYEQFF.

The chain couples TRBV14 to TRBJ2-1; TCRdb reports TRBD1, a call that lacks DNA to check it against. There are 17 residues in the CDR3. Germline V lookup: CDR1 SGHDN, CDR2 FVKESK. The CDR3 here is CASSQVLGARDLSEQFF.

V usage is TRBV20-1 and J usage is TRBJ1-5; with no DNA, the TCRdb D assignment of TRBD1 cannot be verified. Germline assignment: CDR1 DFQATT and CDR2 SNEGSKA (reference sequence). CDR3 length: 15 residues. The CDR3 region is CSARKWTGQNQPQHF.

CDR3 loop: CASGLGDDGNTIYF. The chain combines TRBV12-5 with TRBJ1-3. The CDR3 totals 14 residues. The germline V gene has CDR1 LGHNT and CDR2 FRNRAP.

The CDR3 reads CASSVDIGSSYEQYF. V is TRBV9 and J is TRBJ2-7. Germline CDR1 SGDLS, CDR2 YYNGEE. CDR3 length: 15 residues.

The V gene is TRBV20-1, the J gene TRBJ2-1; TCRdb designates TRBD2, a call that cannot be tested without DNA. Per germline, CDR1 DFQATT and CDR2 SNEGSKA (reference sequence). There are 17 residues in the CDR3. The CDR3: CSAGDTQKSGRAEEQFF.

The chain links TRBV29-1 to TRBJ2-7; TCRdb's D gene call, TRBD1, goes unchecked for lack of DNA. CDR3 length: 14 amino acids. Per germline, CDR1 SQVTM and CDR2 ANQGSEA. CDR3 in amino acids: CSGGDRGPPYEQYF.